Included here is one T cell receptor beta chain sequence, with context. Recruits, aged about 18 to 90 years, lived in 25 or so US areas. This sample is part of a study of blood T cell repertoires in COVID-19. As for the study in general: T cells, B-cell-depleted T cells, or PBMCs supplied cDNA or gDNA.

Germline CDR1 SQVTM, CDR2 ANQGSEA. The ends were cut back, 8 bases at V and 6 bases at J, with 31 bases in the middle. This CDR3 spans 18 amino acids. As processed by the authors: By means of reference gene primer amplification, nucleated cell counts were estimated. Here immunoSEQ multiplex PCR was the method, and the copy in TCRdb shows in-frame clones only, minus some. V and J calls and clone size follow that table, whereas D and trimming were derived from the DNA. The data contain almost 400,000 clones, around 87% of them singletons. The chain uses TRBV29-1 and TRBJ1-4; D not certain. The sequence was collected from a woman between 25 and 40 years old with acute COVID-19. The sample comprised PBMCs or T cells enriched from blood (not recorded which). CDR3 in amino acids: CSQASANRGRFGDEKLFF. The CDR3 DNA reads as TGCAGCCAAGCATCCGCCAACCGAGGGCGTTTCGGAGATGAAAAACTGTTTTTT.